This TCR beta chain was obtained from a study of shared clonotypes between healthy human individuals. Germline V lookup: CDR1 KGHSH, CDR2 LQKENI. The CDR3 contains 15 residues. The ends lost 4 bases at V and 7 bases at J; junction bases unmatched: 11. Produced via immunoSEQ multiplex PCR; TCRdb's table is partial and in-frame only. In the table there are about 1.5 million clones, about 96% of which are singletons. Input material: naive CD4+ T cells sorted from blood. As for subset: CD45RA+ positively selected. The receptor was isolated from a man aged 30 to 39 in good health. This chain uses TRBV18 with TRBJ2-5; 8 bases are a match to TRBD1. For the CDR3, the DNA is TGTGCCAGCTCACAGGACAGGGCCACCACAGGGACCCAGTACTTC. Its protein is CASSQDRATTGTQYF.